Shown below are 30 T cell receptor beta chains from a single sample sequenced in a study of blood T cell repertoires in COVID-19. Generated by immunoSEQ multiplex PCR, the TCRdb table keeps only in-frame clones and is missing some. The profile covers about 210,000 clones, with 75% to 90% appearing a single time and about a tenth taken by the ten largest. The sequenced material came from PBMCs or T cells enriched from blood (not recorded which). These receptors all stem from a man aged 40-50 years who had recovered from COVID-19.

This rearrangement joins TRBV5-8 to TRBJ2-1; TRBD2 aligns across 9 bases. V trimming: 2 bases; J trimming: 5 bases; junction bases outside the gene matches: 5. The V gene's germline CDR1 is SGHTS and CDR2 YDEGEE. The CDR3 totals 15 residues. CDR3 protein: CASSFTSGYNNEQFF. CDR3 DNA sequence: TGTGCCAGCAGCTTCACTAGCGGGTACAACAATGAGCAGTTCTTC.

V gene TRBV19 combines with J gene TRBJ2-7; 9 bases fit TRBD2. The CDR3 has 14 residues. Germline trimming cut 5 bases from V and 4 bases from J; bases unmatched to any gene: 6. Germline CDR1 is LNHDA and CDR2 is SQIVND (reference sequence). CDR3 in amino acids: CASSVSGGPYEQYF. The CDR3 nucleotides are TGTGCCAGTAGTGTTAGCGGGGGCCCTTACGAGCAGTACTTC.

This chain connects TRBV4-2 to TRBJ2-1, with 9 nucleotides matching TRBD2. The V segment lost 4 bases and the J segment 4 bases; nucleotides outside the gene matches: 14. From germline, CDR1 is LGHNA and CDR2 YNFKEQ. This CDR3 region has 18 residues. The CDR3 nucleotides are TGTGCCAGCAGCCGGGGCGGAATTAGCGGGGGTTCATACAATGAGCAGTTCTTC. It encodes CASSRGGISGGSYNEQFF.

The chain recombines TRBV24-1 with TRBJ1-2; D unclear. The V gene's germline CDR1 is KGHDR and CDR2 SFDVKD. The V end was cut by 4 bases, the J end by 7 bases, with 12 bases between. This CDR3 is built from 13 residues. The CDR3 nucleotides read TGTGCCACCAGTGACCCAATATTGAGTGGCTACACCTTC. This translates into CATSDPILSGYTF.

The chain carries TRBV7-8 and TRBJ2-4; 14 nucleotides line up with TRBD2. Germline CDR1 SGHVS, CDR2 FQNEAQ. The CDR3 is 18 amino acids. Unmatched junction bases numbered 4, after V lost 3 bases and J lost 0 bases. The CDR3 is CASSLGTSGSLAKNIQYF. The CDR3 coding sequence is TGTGCCAGCAGCTTGGGGACTAGCGGGAGTTTAGCCAAAAACATTCAGTACTTC.

The chain recombines TRBV12-5 with TRBJ2-7; D ambiguous. The germline gives CDR1 LGHNT, CDR2 FRNRAP. The V gene lost 6 bases and the J gene lost 3 bases, with 6 bases spanning the gap. This CDR3 is 11 amino acids long. CDR3 amino acids: CASGLFYEQYF. CDR3 DNA sequence: TGTGCTAGTGGACTCTTCTACGAGCAGTACTTC.

CDR3 in DNA: TGTGCCAGCAGCTTGGCCAGCGGGAGGTCTGAGACCCAGTACTTC. Its translation is CASSLASGRSETQYF. The J gene is TRBJ2-5, the V gene TRBV5-4; 9 bases are a match to TRBD2. Per germline, CDR1 SGHNT and CDR2 YYREEE (reference sequence). The CDR3 loop spans 15 amino acids. V lost 0 bases to trimming and J lost 5 bases; unmatched junction nucleotides: 5.

This sequence joins TRBV19 and TRBJ2-1; TRBD1 agrees at 7 bases. The CDR3 loop spans 12 amino acids. V trimming: 7 bases; J trimming: 8 bases; junction bases outside the gene matches: 5. CDR1 is LNHDA and CDR2 is SQIVND in the germline V gene (reference sequence). For the CDR3, the DNA is TGTGCCAGTAATAACAGGGGAGATGAGCAGTTCTTC. Its protein product is CASNNRGDEQFF.

This chain joins TRBV7-9 and TRBJ2-1; possible D gene TRBD2, 6 bases. Trimming removed 5 bases at V and 0 bases at J, with 17 bases between. Germline V lookup: CDR1 SEHNR, CDR2 FQNEAQ (reference sequence). This CDR3 spans 17 amino acids. CDR3 loop: CASSPGVYGGSYNEQFF. CDR3 bases: TGTGCCAGCAGCCCCGGAGTGTACGGGGGCTCCTACAATGAGCAGTTCTTC.

The chain recombines TRBV7-2 with TRBJ1-5, with D possibly matching TRBD1 (6 bases). The CDR3 totals 17 residues. Per germline, CDR1 SGHTA and CDR2 FQGNSA. V shed 5 bases and J shed 6 bases, with 23 bases lying between them. This CDR3 reads CASSPPGTSTSGQPQHF. The CDR3 bases are TGTGCCAGCAGCCCACCGGGGACATCTACAAGTGGTCAGCCCCAGCATTTT.

The V gene is TRBV9, the J gene TRBJ2-7, with TRBD1 matching 11 bases. CDR1 is SGDLS, CDR2 YYNGEE, per germline. The CDR3 has 15 amino acids. The J segment lost 4 bases and the V segment lost 4 bases, leaving 7 bases of the junction unmatched. CDR3 sequence (DNA): TGTGCCAGCAGCCCTCCCGGGACAGGGGGTTACGAGCAGTACTTC. Its translation is CASSPPGTGGYEQYF.

Only one count was recorded for this clone. This rearrangement joins TRBV18 to TRBJ1-6; D is uncertain. Trimming took 2 bases from V and 5 from J, leaving 4 bases between them. The CDR3 runs 13 residues. Germline V lookup: CDR1 KGHSH, CDR2 LQKENI. The CDR3 coding sequence is TGTGCCAGCTCACCAGCGAATAATTCACCCCTCCACTTT. It translates to CASSPANNSPLHF.

The chain joins TRBV7-6 to TRBJ1-5; D gene ambiguous. This CDR3 is 15 amino acids long. Trimming stripped 1 base from V and 1 base from J, with 8 bases between. From germline, CDR1 is SGHVS and CDR2 FNYEAQ. The CDR3, as DNA: TGTGCCAGCAGCTTAGAAATCGGGAGCAATCAGCCCCAGCATTTT. It codes for CASSLEIGSNQPQHF. Drawing the rest from reference TRBV7-6 and TRBJ1-5, the complete variable domain is GAGVSQSPRYKVTKRGQDVALRCDPISGHVSLYWYRQALGQGPEFLTYFNYEAQQDKSGLPNDRFSAERPEGSISTLTIQRTEQRDSAMYRCASSLEIGSNQPQHFGDGTRLSIL.

The chain has TRBV4-2 and TRBJ1-2, with D possibly TRBD1 on 5 matching bases. CDR3 length equals 14 residues. Deletions cut 0 bases from V and 3 bases from J, with 8 bases between. Per the germline V gene, CDR1 is LGHNA and CDR2 is YNFKEQ. The CDR3 spells CASSQDGRDYGYTF. The CDR3 DNA sequence: TGTGCCAGCAGCCAAGATGGCAGGGACTATGGCTACACCTTC.

CDR3 coding DNA: TGTGCCAGCAGCCCCTCGGGGGGAGCGGGGGGCTACGAGCAGTACTTC. Translation gives CASSPSGGAGGYEQYF. The rearrangement uses TRBV9 and TRBJ2-7; 9 bases are shared with TRBD2. Germline V CDR1 and CDR2: SGDLS, YYNGEE. The CDR3 is 16 residues long. V dropped 4 bases and J dropped 3; count of bases not matched to a gene: 11. The full variable domain, with the rest looked up from reference TRBV9 and TRBJ2-7, is DSGVTQTPKHLITATGQRVTLRCSPRSGDLSVYWYQQSLDQGLQFLIQYYNGEERAKGNILERFSAQQFPDLHSELNLSSLELGDSALYFCASSPSGGAGGYEQYFGPGTRLTVT.

The chain joins TRBV18 to TRBJ2-7; tentative D call: TRBD1 (5 bases). The V gene's germline CDR1 is KGHSH and CDR2 LQKENI. Trimming pared 3 bases from V and 0 bases from J, leaving 9 bases between. This CDR3 is built from 14 residues. The CDR3 nucleotides read TGTGCCAGCTCACCCCAGGGAAACTCCTACGAGCAGTACTTC. Encoded protein: CASSPQGNSYEQYF.

To note about this clone: The sample carries other DNA sequences with the same CDR3. The J gene is TRBJ1-5, the V gene TRBV5-1; the D is unclear. This CDR3 is built from 13 residues. From germline, CDR1 is SGHRS and CDR2 YFSETQ. V was cut by 2 bases and J by 0 bases, with 3 bases left in between. The CDR3 loop is CASSFNSNQPQHF. In DNA form, the CDR3 reads TGCGCCAGCAGCTTCAATAGCAATCAGCCCCAGCATTTT.

V and J are TRBV19 and TRBJ1-5; TRBD1 aligns across 7 bases. This CDR3 is built from 14 residues. V trimming: 5 bases; J trimming: 11 bases; junction bases outside the gene matches: 12. The germline V gene has CDR1 LNHDA and CDR2 SQIVND (reference sequence). The CDR3 DNA is TGTGCCAGTAGTCTCCGGGACAGCTGGAGGGCCCAGCATTTT. Its translation is CASSLRDSWRAQHF.

The J gene is TRBJ2-1, the V gene TRBV11-3, with TRBD2 as a possible D gene (6 bases). From germline, CDR1 is SGHNT and CDR2 YENEEA. The V gene lost 1 base and the J gene lost 1 base, with 8 bases spanning the gap. The CDR3 contains 15 residues. In nucleotides, the CDR3 is TGTGCCAGCAGCTTAGTGGCGGGATCCTACAATGAGCAGTTCTTC. The encoded protein is CASSLVAGSYNEQFF.

This clone was counted only a few times. The gene calls are TRBV5-1 and TRBJ1-2; D not resolved. Germline V gene data show CDR1 as SGHRS and CDR2 as YFSETQ. CDR3 length: 13 amino acids. Trimming removed 0 bases at V and 3 bases at J, with 6 bases between. The CDR3 sequence: CASSLGADYGYTF. The DNA of the CDR3 is TGCGCCAGCAGCTTGGGAGCCGACTATGGCTACACCTTC.

V gene TRBV27 combines with J gene TRBJ2-3; D gene ambiguous. The ends were cut back, 3 bases at V and 0 bases at J, with 7 bases in the middle. The CDR3 contains 14 residues. CDR1 is MNHEY and CDR2 is SMNVEV in the germline V gene (reference sequence). The CDR3, as DNA: TGTGCCAGCAGTTTGGCGGCTAGCACAGATACGCAGTATTTT. Encoded protein: CASSLAASTDTQYF.

The V gene is TRBV5-4, the J gene TRBJ2-5, with 9 bases matching TRBD1. Trimming cost V 1 base and J 3 bases; bases outside gene matches: 10. This CDR3 is 17 amino acids long. The germline CDR1 and CDR2 sequences are SGHNT and YYREEE (reference sequence). The CDR3: CASSLTGQGIGKETQYF. Written as DNA, the CDR3 is TGTGCCAGCAGCTTGACTGGACAGGGGATAGGTAAAGAGACCCAGTACTTC.

About this clone itself: Germline and junction disagree at one end, which may indicate a read error. The rearrangement uses TRBV30 and TRBJ2-7; D call uncertain. There are 12 residues in the CDR3. Per germline, CDR1 GTSNPN and CDR2 SVGIG (reference sequence). The CDR3 DNA is TGTGCCTGGAGTGCTGATGGCAGTCGTAGCAACTTC. Its translation: CAWSADGSRSNF.

V and J are TRBV10-3 and TRBJ1-2, with D possibly matching TRBD1 (5 bases). This CDR3 has 14 amino acids. V lost 3 bases and J lost 6, with 14 bases in between. Germline V gene data show CDR1 as ENHRY and CDR2 as SYGVKD. CDR3 DNA: TGTGCCATCAGTGATGGGACTCCTCAACATGGCTACACCTTC. Translated: CAISDGTPQHGYTF.

The CDR3 protein is CASSQGQGASYEQYF. The CDR3 nucleotides are TGCGCCAGCAGCCAAGGACAGGGGGCTTCCTACGAGCAGTACTTC. The gene calls are TRBV4-1 and TRBJ2-7; 10 bases map to TRBD1. The CDR3 is 15 residues long. Germline V CDR1 and CDR2: MGHRA, YSYEKL. Trimming took 1 base from V and 1 from J; bases not matched to a gene: 1.

This chain connects TRBV18 to TRBJ2-1, with 9 bases matching TRBD1. V trimming: 6 bases; J trimming: 15 bases; junction bases outside the gene matches: 15. The length of the CDR3 is 14 residues. Germline assignment: CDR1 KGHSH and CDR2 LQKENI. This chain's CDR3 is CASSPSRDRATRFF. CDR3 bases: TGTGCCAGCTCGCCGTCCCGGGACAGGGCCACCCGGTTCTTC.

This clone was counted only a few times. The V call is TRBV29-1, the J call TRBJ1-1; tentatively, D is TRBD1 (5 bases). CDR1 and CDR2 from the germline V gene are SQVTM and ANQGSEA. The CDR3 has 11 amino acids. The CDR3 is CSGFRGTEAFF. CDR3 in DNA: TGCAGTGGCTTTAGGGGCACTGAAGCTTTCTTT.

The chain recombines TRBV14 with TRBJ1-2; D gene unclear. The CDR3 contains 12 residues. V lost 4 bases to trimming and J lost 10 bases, with 13 bases between them. Per the germline V gene, CDR1 is SGHDN and CDR2 is FVKESK. CDR3 DNA sequence: TGTGCCAGCAGCCTAGGACTAGGCGTCTACACCTTC. Residues: CASSLGLGVYTF. Drawing the rest from reference TRBV14 and TRBJ1-2, the complete variable domain is EAGVTQFPSHSVIEKGQTVTLRCDPISGHDNLYWYRRVMGKEIKFLLHFVKESKQDESGMPNNRFLAERTGGTYSTLKVQPAELEDSGVYFCASSLGLGVYTFGSGTRLTVV.

This clone has more than one count but fewer than ten. The V and J genes are TRBV7-9 and TRBJ1-3, with 7 bases fitting TRBD1. CDR3 length: 15 residues. The ends lost 10 bases at V and 6 bases at J; junction bases unmatched: 15. Germline V lookup: CDR1 SEHNR, CDR2 FQNEAQ (reference sequence). The CDR3 is CANQGRDRETNTIYF. CDR3 sequence (DNA): TGTGCCAACCAGGGAAGAGACAGGGAGACAAACACCATATATTTT. The complete variable domain, with remaining parts taken from reference TRBV7-9 and TRBJ1-3, reads DTGVSQNPRHKITKRGQNVTFRCDPISEHNRLYWYRQTLGQGPEFLTYFQNEAQLEKSRLLSDRFSAERPKGSFSTLEIQRTEQGDSAMYLCANQGRDRETNTIYFGEGSWLTVV.

The chain is built from TRBV3-1 (or the pseudogene TRBV3-2) and TRBJ2-5, with a weak D call TRBD1 (6 bases). With 0 bases removed from V and 3 bases from J, the gap between germline ends came to 23 bases. This CDR3 is built from 19 residues. CDR1 and CDR2 from the germline V gene are LGHDT and YNNKEL (reference sequence). The CDR3 nucleotides read TGTGCCAGCAGCCAAGAAGGTAGATGGACTCGGGACACTAAAGAGACCCAGTACTTC. This encodes CASSQEGRWTRDTKETQYF.